This is a list of T cell receptor beta chains from one sample in a study of beta chain features in type 1 diabetes. The method was immunoSEQ multiplex PCR; TCRdb's version includes in-frame clones alone and lacks a portion of them. The sample carries more than 300,000 clones, more than 12% recorded once. Sample: naive CD4+ T cells from blood. The source is a woman under 30 in good health. The conserved cysteine and the conserved F or W are not part of the CDR3 here.

V gene	J gene	CDR3 protein
TRBV29-1	TRBJ1-5	SVGGQNSNQPQH
TRBV30	TRBJ1-1	AWREGTEAF
TRBV10-3	TRBJ2-1	ATQGGGMEYNEQF
TRBV28	TRBJ2-3	ASSLFPGVTDTQY
TRBV5-1	TRBJ2-3	ASSLAAPGYTDTQY
TRBV28	TRBJ1-2	AIQLRTANYGYT
TRBV7-9	TRBJ2-3	ASSLAKGYTDTQY
TRBV6-6	TRBJ2-4	ASSLGTENIQY
TRBV18	TRBJ2-5	ASSRQGGETQY
TRBV9	TRBJ2-7	ASSVGPSEREGTYEQY
TRBV2	TRBJ1-2	ASSPDRVSRGYT
TRBV30	TRBJ2-5	AWSEGETQY
TRBV10-3	TRBJ2-2	AISQRANTGELF
TRBV5-1	TRBJ2-3	ASSPSPGQSTDTQY
TRBV7-8	TRBJ2-1	ASSSGVPRGDEQF
TRBV18	TRBJ2-1	ASSPSYEQF
TRBV19	TRBJ2-1	ASSSRLAGGRNEQF
TRBV27	TRBJ2-1	ASSQRAYNEQF
TRBV18	TRBJ2-5	ASSPPGETQY
TRBV19	TRBJ2-7	ASSRTGHDSYEQY
TRBV2	TRBJ2-1	ASRPRHRAPEQF
TRBV4-2	TRBJ2-1	ASSQWREGPSNEQF
TRBV15	TRBJ2-4	ATSRRTSALKNIQY
TRBV7-9	TRBJ2-6	ASSPGQPGANVLT
TRBV14	TRBJ2-7	ASSLGQVVNEQY
TRBV21-1	TRBJ2-7	ASSKGGPCLRPYEQY
TRBV4-3	TRBJ2-3	ASSQGDWADTQY
TRBV28	TRBJ2-7	AVQGPYEQY
TRBV6-6	TRBJ1-1	ASSHRQGTNTEAF
TRBV29-1	TRBJ1-4	SVGQGSEKLF
TRBV6-1	TRBJ2-1	AHARVYNEQF
TRBV2	TRBJ2-7	ASREGTDSYEQY
TRBV7-3	TRBJ2-1	ASSLAGATYNEQF
TRBV7-2	TRBJ2-5	ASSSVSGGETQY
TRBV29-1	TRBJ1-5	SAREGNQPQH
TRBV10-3	TRBJ2-1	AIRRETLYNEQF
TRBV30	TRBJ1-1	AWSGGRTEAF
TRBV29-1	TRBJ2-1	SVEGLAGVEQF
TRBV9	TRBJ2-3	ASSPFRGVMATDTQY
TRBV30	TRBJ2-3	AWTPEADTQY